This TCR beta chain stems from a study of glioma-infiltrating T cells after dendritic cell vaccination. Study summary: Glioblastoma patients came from Phase I and II dendritic cell vaccination trials. Treatment, given 2003 to 2012, was autologous tumor lysate-pulsed dendritic cell vaccination.

This clone was detected only once. Here immunoSEQ multiplex PCR was the method, and the copy in TCRdb shows in-frame clones only, minus some. Found here are 49,000 or so clones, about 85% of them singletons; the top ten hold approximately 10%. Fresh-frozen tumor tissue and more than two years of survival data were available for all. PBMC were collected before vaccination, two weeks after the third vaccination, and at progression. The CDR3 is 17 residues long. The germline V gene encodes CDR1 SGHRS and CDR2 YFSETQ. V gave up 4 bases and J gave up 4 bases; unmatched junction bases: 11. The V gene is TRBV5-1, the J gene TRBJ2-3; 11 bases match TRBD2. The receptor was isolated from a human donor with glioblastoma. Sequenced here: blood, sampled before dendritic cell vaccination. The CDR3 DNA is TGCGCCAGCAGCCTCTCGTATAGCGGGGGGGGCGCAGATACGCAGTATTTT. This gives the protein CASSLSYSGGGADTQYF.